Listed below are T cell receptor beta chains from one sample, sequenced in a study of OX40 agonist ivuxolimab in advanced cancers. Generated by immunoSEQ multiplex PCR, the TCRdb table keeps only in-frame clones and is missing some. This table has nearly 65,000 clones, around 90% appearing once. This sample comprised CD4+ or CD8+ T cells sorted from blood, obtained in a trial of the OX40 agonist ivuxolimab. These receptors were obtained from an adult with an advanced solid tumor such as melanoma, head and neck, liver or kidney cancer. Both conserved end residues are part of each CDR3. The D gene is left open where the match is weak. A row's size may be missing; if present it is once, few, many or a size class.

v_gene: TRBV7-8
d_gene: TRBD2
abundance: .
j_gene: TRBJ2-1
CDR3aa: CASSQGLAGGLSYNEQFF
CDR3nt: TGTGCCAGCAGCCAGGGACTAGCGGGGGGGCTTTCCTACAATGAGCAGTTCTTC

v_gene: TRBV11-3
d_gene: TRBD1
abundance: .
j_gene: TRBJ2-3
CDR3aa: CASSKQGSADTQYF
CDR3nt: TGTGCCAGCAGCAAACAGGGGTCCGCAGATACGCAGTATTTT

v_gene: TRBV19
d_gene: .
abundance: .
j_gene: TRBJ1-1
CDR3aa: CATSAALNTEAFF
CDR3nt: TGTGCCACCTCCGCGGCCCTGAACACTGAAGCTTTCTTT

v_gene: TRBV5-1
d_gene: .
abundance: .
j_gene: TRBJ1-1
CDR3aa: CASREISEEAFF
CDR3nt: TGCGCCAGCAGGGAGATATCCGAGGAAGCTTTCTTT

v_gene: TRBV11-3
d_gene: .
abundance: .
j_gene: TRBJ2-1
CDR3aa: CASSQAGAYNEQFF
CDR3nt: TGTGCCAGCAGCCAAGCGGGCGCCTACAATGAGCAGTTCTTC

v_gene: TRBV7-9
d_gene: .
abundance: .
j_gene: TRBJ1-3
CDR3aa: CASSLDSRDTIYF
CDR3nt: TGTGCCAGCAGCTTAGACTCACGGGACACCATATATTTT

v_gene: TRBV7-9
d_gene: .
abundance: .
j_gene: TRBJ1-4
CDR3aa: CASSLGGGSHGGKLFF
CDR3nt: TGTGCCAGCAGCTTAGGAGGTGGCAGTCACGGGGGGAAACTGTTTTTT

v_gene: TRBV5-1
d_gene: .
abundance: .
j_gene: TRBJ1-5
CDR3aa: CASSLDGANQPQHF
CDR3nt: TGCGCCAGCAGCCTAGACGGGGCCAATCAGCCCCAGCATTTT

v_gene: TRBV29-1
d_gene: .
abundance: few
j_gene: TRBJ2-7
CDR3aa: CSVADGEDSEQYF
CDR3nt: TGCAGCGTTGCGGACGGTGAGGACTCTGAGCAGTACTTC

v_gene: TRBV7-9
d_gene: .
abundance: .
j_gene: TRBJ2-1
CDR3aa: CALTRSPYNEQFF
CDR3nt: TGTGCCTTAACCCGGAGTCCCTACAATGAGCAGTTCTTC

v_gene: TRBV6-6
d_gene: .
abundance: .
j_gene: TRBJ2-1
CDR3aa: CASGGQVNEQFF
CDR3nt: TGTGCCAGCGGAGGGCAGGTCAATGAGCAGTTCTTC

v_gene: TRBV7-7
d_gene: TRBD2
abundance: .
j_gene: TRBJ2-1
CDR3aa: CASSFAGGFNEQFF
CDR3nt: TGTGCTAGCAGCTTTGCGGGAGGTTTTAATGAGCAGTTCTTC

v_gene: TRBV6-5
d_gene: TRBD1
abundance: once
j_gene: TRBJ2-1
CDR3aa: CASSYGTGVDNEQFF
CDR3nt: TGTGCCAGCAGTTACGGGACAGGGGTAGACAATGAGCAGTTCTTC

v_gene: TRBV5-1
d_gene: TRBD2
abundance: .
j_gene: TRBJ2-3
CDR3aa: CASSPVAGGLTDTQYF
CDR3nt: TGCGCCAGCAGCCCGGTTGCGGGGGGCCTCACAGATACGCAGTATTTT

v_gene: TRBV5-1
d_gene: .
abundance: .
j_gene: TRBJ1-1
CDR3aa: CASRLGMNTEAFF
CDR3nt: TGCGCCAGCAGGTTAGGGATGAACACTGAAGCTTTCTTT

v_gene: TRBV2
d_gene: TRBD2
abundance: .
j_gene: TRBJ2-3
CDR3aa: CASSHPTSGDPTDTQYF
CDR3nt: TGTGCCAGCAGTCACCCAACTAGCGGGGATCCCACAGATACGCAGTATTTT

v_gene: TRBV21-1
d_gene: .
abundance: once
j_gene: TRBJ2-7
CDR3aa: CASSKLDGQDNSYEQYF
CDR3nt: TGTGCCAGCAGCAAACTGGACGGACAGGACAACTCCTACGAGCAGTACTTC

v_gene: TRBV6-5
d_gene: .
abundance: .
j_gene: TRBJ1-1
CDR3aa: CASSRREGEDTEAFF
CDR3nt: TGTGCCAGCAGTCGCCGGGAAGGGGAAGACACTGAAGCTTTCTTT

v_gene: TRBV5-5
d_gene: .
abundance: .
j_gene: TRBJ1-1
CDR3aa: CASSARGPEAFF
CDR3nt: TGTGCCAGCAGCGCCAGGGGACCTGAAGCTTTCTTT

v_gene: TRBV7-2
d_gene: TRBD1
abundance: .
j_gene: TRBJ2-5
CDR3aa: CASSTDRELRETQYF
CDR3nt: TGTGCCAGCAGTACGGACAGGGAGCTTCGAGAGACCCAGTACTTC